These 20 T cell receptor beta chains came from one sample sequenced in a study of identical twins. TCRdb independently ran MiXCR on the 5' RACE reads; one entry per CDR3 protein. The table has fewer than 450,000 distinct CDR3 sequences, 8.5% to 10% seen once. Sequenced material: naive T cells sorted from blood. The receptors shown here come from a woman in her forties or fifties in good health.

The table lists this clonotype with a few counts. This chain uses TRBV12-3 or TRBV12-4 with TRBJ2-1; the D gene is possibly TRBD2 (6 bases). V dropped 10 bases and J dropped 0 bases, with 10 bases sitting between them. The CDR3 is 13 amino acids. CDR3 protein: CAIRRGSYNEQFF. Written as DNA, the CDR3 is TGTGCCATCAGGCGGGGCTCCTACAATGAGCAGTTCTTC.

This clonotype occurred a few times. The chain links TRBV9 to TRBJ2-1; TRBD2 aligns across 9 bases. This CDR3 has 14 amino acids. Germline V gene data show CDR1 as SGDLS and CDR2 as YYNGEE. With V trimmed by 0 bases and J by 10 bases, 5 bases remained unmatched. CDR3 in DNA: TGTGCCAGCAGCGTAGGAGCGGGAGGCCTGGAGCAGTTCTTC. Its translation is CASSVGAGGLEQFF.

The CDR3 is CASSPRQGV. CDR3 nucleotides: TGTGCCAGCTCACCACGACAGGGAGTC. V usage is TRBV18 and J usage is TRBJ2-7, with TRBD1 matching over 7 bases. CDR1 KGHSH and CDR2 LQKENI come from the germline V gene. The CDR3 has 9 residues.

V and J are TRBV20-1 and TRBJ1-1, with 8 positions matching TRBD1. Germline V lookup: CDR1 DFQATT, CDR2 SNEGSKA (reference sequence). The CDR3 has 15 residues. V shed 1 base and J 3 bases; nucleotides not matched to a gene: 7. The DNA for the CDR3 is TGCAGTGCTAGAGGACAGGGGAGAGCGGACACTGAAGCTTTCTTT. This translates into CSARGQGRADTEAFF.

This clonotype was counted a few times. This chain uses TRBV19 with TRBJ2-7; the D is unclear. The CDR3 consists of 10 residues. In germline, CDR1 is LNHDA, CDR2 SQIVND (reference sequence). Trimming cost V 7 bases and J 3 bases, with 4 bases left between them. Written as DNA, the CDR3 is TGTGCCAGTATTCGCTACGAGCAGTACGTC. Protein: CASIRYEQYV.

The V call is TRBV20-1, the J call TRBJ2-4; 7 bases are a match to TRBD2. The length of the CDR3 is 12 residues. V gave up 1 base and J gave up 10 bases; unmatched junction bases: 4. Germline CDR1 DFQATT, CDR2 SNEGSKA (reference sequence). This CDR3 reads CSARALAAIQYF. The CDR3 DNA reads as TGCAGTGCTAGAGCCCTAGCGGCGATTCAGTACTTC.

This clonotype was recorded many times. V is TRBV20-1 and J is TRBJ2-1, with 10 bases aligning to TRBD2. Germline CDR1 DFQATT, CDR2 SNEGSKA (reference sequence). The CDR3 spans 13 residues. Unmatched junction bases numbered 8, after V lost 6 bases and J lost 9 bases. CDR3 residues: CSAEPLAGVEQFF. CDR3 bases: TGCAGTGCCGAACCTCTAGCGGGAGTTGAGCAGTTCTTC.

This clonotype was seen at least ten times. This chain connects TRBV12-3 or TRBV12-4 to TRBJ2-1; TRBD2 matches 8 bases. This CDR3 is built from 15 residues. Trimming at V came to 5 bases and at J to 6 bases, leaving 9 bases not matched to a gene. The CDR3 loop is CASSLGGLGTNEQFF. The CDR3 DNA reads TGTGCCAGCAGTCTAGGGGGACTAGGCACCAATGAGCAGTTCTTC.

This clonotype has a handful of counts. V and J are TRBV12-3 or TRBV12-4 and TRBJ2-7, with TRBD1 matching over 9 bases. V dropped 5 bases and J dropped 0; count of bases not matched to a gene: 5. The CDR3 consists of 15 residues. The CDR3 nucleotides are TGTGCCAGCAGTCGGGGACAGGGTGGCTCCTACGAGCAGTACTTC. Its protein product is CASSRGQGGSYEQYF.

Ten or more counts support this clonotype. This chain links TRBV29-1 with TRBJ1-1, with D perhaps matching TRBD1 (6 bases). Trimming removed 2 bases from V and 4 bases from J, with 20 bases in between. Germline CDR1 is SQVTM and CDR2 is ANQGSEA. The CDR3 sequence is 16 residues long. CDR3 DNA: TGCAGCGTTGAAACCCCAACAGGGATTGCGTCCACTGAAGCTTTCTTT. Residues: CSVETPTGIASTEAFF.

This clonotype appeared many times. This sequence joins TRBV5-5 and TRBJ1-5; weak D call: TRBD1 (6 bases). Germline V gene data show CDR1 as SGHKS and CDR2 as YYEKEE (reference sequence). The CDR3 spans 15 residues. Trimming stripped 5 bases from V and 9 bases from J, with 21 bases between. DNA of the CDR3: TGTGCCAGCAGTACGGGACGGGGACAATTATGGCCCCAGCATTTT. It translates to CASSTGRGQLWPQHF.

This clonotype has only a few counts. The chain uses TRBV20-1 and TRBJ2-1; D is ambiguous. V gave up 2 bases and J gave up 0 bases, with 8 bases separating them. The CDR3 covers 14 residues. Per germline, CDR1 DFQATT and CDR2 SNEGSKA (reference sequence). The DNA of the CDR3 is TGCAGTGCTAGAACTGGTGGCTCCTACAATGAGCAGTTCTTC. It translates to CSARTGGSYNEQFF.

V usage is TRBV9 and J usage is TRBJ2-6, with 10 bases identical to TRBD1. The length of the CDR3 is 18 residues. Per the germline V gene, CDR1 is SGDLS and CDR2 is YYNGEE. Germline trimming cut 1 base from V and 0 bases from J; bases unmatched to any gene: 4. The CDR3 spells CASSVRQGADSGANVLTF. The CDR3 nucleotides read TGTGCCAGCAGCGTAAGACAGGGGGCTGACTCTGGGGCCAACGTCCTGACTTTC.

The chain links TRBV4-1 to TRBJ1-1; possible D gene TRBD1, 6 bases. Deletions cut 0 bases from V and 11 bases from J, with 16 bases between. Germline V gene sequence: CDR1 MGHRA, CDR2 YSYEKL. The CDR3 has 14 residues. The CDR3 DNA reads as TGCGCCAGCAGCCAAGATCCGTCAAGGACAGCGGCTTTCTTT. It codes for CASSQDPSRTAAFF.

This clonotype was counted only a few times. The chain is built from TRBV28 and TRBJ2-1; TRBD1 agrees at 8 bases. The CDR3 length is 13 residues. From germline, CDR1 is MDHEN and CDR2 SYDVKM. With V trimmed by 7 bases and J by 9 bases, 8 bases remained unmatched. CDR3 amino acids: CASTLTGESEQFF. Written as DNA, the CDR3 is TGTGCCAGCACACTGACAGGGGAGAGTGAGCAGTTCTTC.

This clonotype was seen repeatedly, ten times or more. V usage is TRBV20-1 and J usage is TRBJ2-3; 10 bases agree with TRBD2. Per germline, CDR1 DFQATT and CDR2 SNEGSKA (reference sequence). The trim removed 3 bases at V and 3 bases at J, leaving 3 bases unmatched. The CDR3 length is 14 residues. CDR3 sequence: CSARSSGRTDTQYF. The CDR3 DNA reads TGCAGTGCTAGGTCTAGCGGGAGAACAGATACGCAGTATTTT.

This chain uses TRBV5-1 with TRBJ1-2, with D uncertain. The germline CDR1 and CDR2 sequences are SGHRS and YFSETQ. This CDR3 is 14 amino acids long. Trimming removed 1 base from V and 1 base from J, with 8 bases in between. CDR3 nucleotides: TGCGCCAGCAGCTTGACGGTCGATAACTATGGCTACACCTTC. Encoded protein: CASSLTVDNYGYTF.

This clonotype was picked up a small number of times. The gene calls are TRBV9 and TRBJ2-7, with TRBD2 matching 11 bases. CDR1 and CDR2 from the germline V gene are SGDLS and YYNGEE. This CDR3 comprises 16 residues. With V trimmed by 3 bases and J by 3 bases, 8 bases remained unmatched. This chain's CDR3 is CASSEYGTSGYYEQYF. CDR3 DNA: TGTGCCAGCAGCGAGTACGGGACTAGCGGTTACTACGAGCAGTACTTC. Full variable domain (rest looked up from reference TRBV9 and TRBJ2-7): DSGVTQTPKHLITATGQRVTLRCSPRSGDLSVYWYQQSLDQGLQFLIQYYNGEERAKGNILERFSAQQFPDLHSELNLSSLELGDSALYFCASSEYGTSGYYEQYFGPGTRLTVT.

In this sample, this clonotype turned up many times. The chain is built from TRBV5-1 and TRBJ2-7; TRBD2 aligns across 8 bases. The V segment lost 0 bases and the J segment 7 bases; nucleotides outside the gene matches: 9. Germline-derived CDR1 and CDR2 are SGHRS and YFSETQ. The CDR3 contains 15 residues. The CDR3 DNA reads as TGCGCCAGCAGCTTGGTCTCGGGAGGGCCTGAAGAGCAGTACGTC. Residues: CASSLVSGGPEEQYV.

The chain carries TRBV20-1 and TRBJ2-3, with D perhaps matching TRBD2 (6 bases). The CDR3 contains 15 residues. Trimming removed 3 bases from V and 3 bases from J, with 16 bases in between. CDR1 and CDR2 from the germline V gene are DFQATT and SNEGSKA (reference sequence). CDR3 in DNA: TGCAGTGCTAGCGGGACTCAGGGATTAACAGATACGCAGTATTTT. Its protein product is CSASGTQGLTDTQYF.